The clone carrying this T cell receptor (beta chain) was picked up one time. Measured with immunoSEQ multiplex PCR; TCRdb has only the in-frame clones, and not every one. The sample shows tens of thousands of clones, 70% to 90% of them seen only once. The sample is drawn from a study of blood T cell repertoires in COVID-19. In the study overall: The origin of the acute and convalescent COVID-19 samples was the United States, Italy and Spain.

The sequenced sample was peripheral blood. This clonotype was obtained from a man between 65 and 85 years old with active or convalescent COVID-19.

The CDR3: CASSLGQNYGYTF. In DNA, the CDR3 is TGTGCCAGCAGTTTGGGACAGAACTATGGCTACACCTTC. The rearrangement joins TRBV28 to TRBJ1-2; TRBD1 aligns across 7 bases. Trimming removed 3 bases from V and 2 bases from J; junction bases left unmatched: 0. This CDR3 region has 13 residues. The V gene's germline CDR1 is MDHEN and CDR2 SYDVKM.